What follows are 14 T cell receptor beta chains derived from one specimen sequenced in a study of OX40 agonist ivuxolimab in advanced cancers. Assay: immunoSEQ multiplex PCR; the TCRdb copy retains only in-frame clones and omits some. This table has about 38,000 clones, around four fifths appearing once. Specimen: CD4+ or CD8+ T cells sorted from blood, collected in a trial of the OX40 agonist ivuxolimab. These receptors originate from an adult with an advanced solid tumor such as melanoma, head and neck, liver or kidney cancer.

The rearrangement links TRBV4-3 to TRBJ1-4; 8 nucleotides align to TRBD1. The CDR3 length is 15 residues. J was trimmed by 7 bases and V by 1 base; bases with no gene match: 5. The germline CDR1 and CDR2 sequences are LGHNA and YSLEER. In nucleotides, the CDR3 is TGCGCCAGCAGCCAAGGGACAGGGTTTCTTGAAAAACTGTTTTTT. Translation gives CASSQGTGFLEKLFF.

The chain links TRBV4-3 to TRBJ1-1; D is undetermined. The CDR3 contains 12 residues. Per the germline V gene, CDR1 is LGHNA and CDR2 is YSLEER. The V end was cut by 4 bases, the J end by 10 bases, with 13 bases between. The CDR3 protein is CASSPRRGGAFF. DNA for the CDR3: TGCGCCAGCAGCCCTCGGAGAGGAGGAGCTTTCTTT.

This clone was picked up one time. CDR3 DNA: TGCGCCAGCAGCCAGCGGGCGGAACAGACGGGGGAAAAACTGTTTTTT. Translation gives CASSQRAEQTGEKLFF. This chain uses TRBV4-1 with TRBJ1-4; D is undetermined. Germline V CDR1 and CDR2: MGHRA, YSYEKL. This CDR3 contains 16 residues. The ends were cut back, 3 bases at V and 8 bases at J, with 19 bases in the middle.

The rearrangement joins TRBV10-3 to TRBJ2-5, with a weak D call TRBD2 (5 bases). Per germline, CDR1 ENHRY and CDR2 SYGVKD. Trimming stripped 0 bases from V and 5 bases from J, with 10 bases between. This CDR3 has 14 residues. The CDR3 sequence is CAISESPRRETQYF. CDR3 coding DNA: TGTGCCATCAGTGAGTCGCCTAGGAGGGAGACCCAGTACTTC.

This clone was seen a handful of times. This chain uses TRBV7-2 with TRBJ2-1, with D possibly matching TRBD2 (6 bases). Germline CDR1 is SGHTA and CDR2 is FQGNSA. This CDR3 has 14 amino acids. Trimming cost V 5 bases and J 5 bases, with 13 bases left between them. DNA of the CDR3: TGTGCCAGCAGCCCGGACTACACCCACAATGAGCAGTTCTTC. It translates to CASSPDYTHNEQFF.

The rearrangement joins TRBV7-9 to TRBJ2-3, with TRBD2 matching over 7 bases. V gave up 3 bases and J gave up 4 bases; unmatched junction bases: 13. Per germline, CDR1 SEHNR and CDR2 FQNEAQ (reference sequence). This CDR3 contains 17 residues. The CDR3 DNA sequence: TGTGCCAGCAGCTTCCCGCTGGGGAGGGGTAAAGCAGATACGCAGTATTTT. Encoded protein: CASSFPLGRGKADTQYF.

This rearrangement joins TRBV28 to TRBJ1-2; 10 bases are a match to TRBD1. In germline, CDR1 is MDHEN, CDR2 SYDVKM. With V trimmed by 4 bases and J by 7 bases, 21 bases remained unmatched. CDR3 length: 19 residues. CDR3 coding DNA: TGTGCCAGCAGTTCGGCGTCGGTCCGGGACAGGGGAGTACATGGTGGCTACACCTTC. This encodes CASSSASVRDRGVHGGYTF.

The V and J genes are TRBV5-4 and TRBJ1-5; D gene unclear. Germline values: CDR1 SGHNT, CDR2 YYREEE (reference sequence). The CDR3 has 13 amino acids. Trimming removed 1 base from V and 6 bases from J, with 8 bases in between. DNA for the CDR3: TGTGCCAGCAGCTTGTGCAGTACTCAGCCCCAGCATTTT. Its translation is CASSLCSTQPQHF. The variable domain in full, completed from reference TRBV5-4 and TRBJ1-5, reads ETGVTQSPTHLIKTRGQQVTLRCSSQSGHNTVSWYQQALGQGPQFIFQYYREEENGRGNFPPRFSGLQFPNYSSELNVNALELDDSALYLCASSLCSTQPQHFGDGTRLSIL.

This clone appeared a few times. This chain joins TRBV19 and TRBJ1-6; D may be TRBD1 (5 bases). V was clipped by 3 bases and J by 9 bases, with 12 bases between them. The germline gives CDR1 LNHDA, CDR2 SQIVND (reference sequence). The CDR3 totals 14 residues. DNA of the CDR3: TGTGCCAGTAGTATGGCCAGGGTTAGTTCACCCCTCCACTTT. Translation: CASSMARVSSPLHF.

The chain links TRBV4-1 to TRBJ2-3; D uncertain. V lost 0 bases to trimming and J lost 6 bases, with 16 bases between them. The CDR3 is made up of 16 amino acids. Germline V lookup: CDR1 MGHRA, CDR2 YSYEKL. The CDR3 is CASSQEPGLPGDTQYF. As DNA, the CDR3 is TGCGCCAGCAGCCAAGAACCTGGGCTACCCGGGGATACGCAGTATTTT.

This chain joins TRBV7-2 and TRBJ1-5, with TRBD1 identical over 7 bases. In germline, CDR1 is SGHTA, CDR2 FQGNSA. The CDR3 has 15 residues. Losses at the gene ends were 3 bases for V and 1 base for J; bases not matched to a gene: 3. For the CDR3, the DNA is TGTGCCAGCAGCTTGTGGGGACAGAGCAATCAGCCCCAGCATTTT. Protein sequence: CASSLWGQSNQPQHF.

The chain recombines TRBV10-1 with TRBJ2-7, with TRBD1 identical over 7 bases. Losses at the gene ends were 7 bases for V and 2 bases for J; bases not matched to a gene: 11. The CDR3 consists of 15 residues. The V gene's germline CDR1 is WNHNN and CDR2 SYGVQD (reference sequence). In nucleotides, the CDR3 is TGCGCCAGCAATCATCCGGGACAGAAAACCTACGAGCAGTACTTC. Amino acid sequence: CASNHPGQKTYEQYF.

V is TRBV28 and J is TRBJ2-7; D possibly corresponds to TRBD1 (6 bases). Germline loops: CDR1 MDHEN, CDR2 SYDVKM. CDR3 length: 15 amino acids. V lost 2 bases to trimming and J lost 2 bases, with 13 bases between them. CDR3 residues: CASSLVSPGAYEQYF. The CDR3 nucleotides are TGTGCCAGCAGTTTAGTTTCCCCAGGGGCCTACGAGCAGTACTTC.

The V gene is TRBV29-1, the J gene TRBJ2-5, with 9 bases fitting TRBD2. Trimming at V came to 5 bases and at J to 2 bases, leaving 6 bases not matched to a gene. In germline, CDR1 is SQVTM, CDR2 ANQGSEA. The CDR3 consists of 14 residues. The CDR3 region is CSVTEGLAQETQYF. The CDR3 nucleotides are TGCAGCGTTACCGAAGGACTAGCGCAAGAGACCCAGTACTTC.